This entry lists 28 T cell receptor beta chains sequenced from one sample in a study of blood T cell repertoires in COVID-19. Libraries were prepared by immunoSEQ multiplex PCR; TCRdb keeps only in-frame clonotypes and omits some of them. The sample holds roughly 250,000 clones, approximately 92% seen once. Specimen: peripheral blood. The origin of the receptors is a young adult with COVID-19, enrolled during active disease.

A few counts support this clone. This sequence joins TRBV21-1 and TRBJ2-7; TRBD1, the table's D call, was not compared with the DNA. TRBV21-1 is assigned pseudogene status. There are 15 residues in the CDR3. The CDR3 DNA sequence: TGTGCCAAAAGAGACAGGCCATCGTTCTCCTACGAGCAGTACTTC. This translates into CAKRDRPSFSYEQYF.

The CDR3 here is CASSPEDRGVSPLHF. The DNA for the CDR3 is TGTGCCAGTAGTCCTGAGGACAGGGGCGTCTCACCCCTCCACTTT. The chain employs TRBV19 and TRBJ1-6, with 9 bases fitting TRBD1. After removal of 5 bases from V and 10 bases from J, the junction contained 9 bases not matched to a gene. This CDR3 is 15 amino acids long. CDR1 and CDR2 from the germline V gene are LNHDA and SQIVND (reference sequence).

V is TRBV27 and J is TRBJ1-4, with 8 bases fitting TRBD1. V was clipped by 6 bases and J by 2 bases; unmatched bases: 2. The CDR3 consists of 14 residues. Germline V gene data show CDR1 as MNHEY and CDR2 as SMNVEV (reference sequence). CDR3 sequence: CASRRTGTNEKLFF. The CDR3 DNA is TGTGCCAGCAGGAGGACAGGGACTAATGAAAAACTGTTTTTT.

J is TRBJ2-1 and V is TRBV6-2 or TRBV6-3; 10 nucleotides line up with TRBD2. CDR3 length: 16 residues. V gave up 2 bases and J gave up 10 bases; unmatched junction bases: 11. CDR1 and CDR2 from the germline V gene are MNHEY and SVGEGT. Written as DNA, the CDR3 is TGTGCCAGCAGTTACAACCTAGCGGGAGTTGAAAGGGAGCAGTTCTTC. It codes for CASSYNLAGVEREQFF.

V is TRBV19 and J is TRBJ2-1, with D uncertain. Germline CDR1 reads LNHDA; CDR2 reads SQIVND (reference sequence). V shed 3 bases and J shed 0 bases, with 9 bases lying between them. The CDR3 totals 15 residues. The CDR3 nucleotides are TGTGCCAGTAGTATTAGCTTAAGCTCCTACAATGAGCAGTTCTTC. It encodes CASSISLSSYNEQFF.

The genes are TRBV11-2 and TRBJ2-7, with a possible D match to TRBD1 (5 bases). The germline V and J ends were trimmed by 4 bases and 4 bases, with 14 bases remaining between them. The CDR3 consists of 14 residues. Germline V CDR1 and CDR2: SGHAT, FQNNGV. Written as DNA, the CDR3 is TGTGCCAGCAGCTACGGGCAGGGTAGATACGAGCAGTACTTC. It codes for CASSYGQGRYEQYF.

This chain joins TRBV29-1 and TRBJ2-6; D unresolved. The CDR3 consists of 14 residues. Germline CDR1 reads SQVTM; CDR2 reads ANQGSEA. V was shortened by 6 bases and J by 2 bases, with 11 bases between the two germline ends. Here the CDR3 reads CSVHLEAGANVLTF. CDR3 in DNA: TGCAGCGTCCACCTCGAGGCTGGGGCCAACGTCCTGACTTTC.

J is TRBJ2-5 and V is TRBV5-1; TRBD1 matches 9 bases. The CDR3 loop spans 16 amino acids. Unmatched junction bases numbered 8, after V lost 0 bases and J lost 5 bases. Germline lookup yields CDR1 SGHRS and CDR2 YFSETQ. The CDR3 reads CASSLDPGQGGETQYF. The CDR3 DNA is TGCGCCAGCAGCTTGGACCCGGGACAGGGAGGCGAGACCCAGTACTTC.

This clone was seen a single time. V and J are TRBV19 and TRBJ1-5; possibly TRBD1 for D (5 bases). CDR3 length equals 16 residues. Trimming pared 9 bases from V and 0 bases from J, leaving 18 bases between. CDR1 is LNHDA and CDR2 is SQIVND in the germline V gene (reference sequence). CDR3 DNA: TGTGCCAGGGAGGAGGGGCACTCTAATAGCAATCAGCCCCAGCATTTT. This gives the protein CAREEGHSNSNQPQHF.

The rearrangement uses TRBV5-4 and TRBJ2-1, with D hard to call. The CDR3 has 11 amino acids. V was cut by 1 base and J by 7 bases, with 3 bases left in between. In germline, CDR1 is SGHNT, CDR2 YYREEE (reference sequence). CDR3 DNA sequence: TGTGCCAGCAGCTTGCGGAATGAGCAGTTCTTC. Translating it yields CASSLRNEQFF. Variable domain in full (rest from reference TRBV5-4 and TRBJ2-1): ETGVTQSPTHLIKTRGQQVTLRCSSQSGHNTVSWYQQALGQGPQFIFQYYREEENGRGNFPPRFSGLQFPNYSSELNVNALELDDSALYLCASSLRNEQFFGPGTRLTVL.

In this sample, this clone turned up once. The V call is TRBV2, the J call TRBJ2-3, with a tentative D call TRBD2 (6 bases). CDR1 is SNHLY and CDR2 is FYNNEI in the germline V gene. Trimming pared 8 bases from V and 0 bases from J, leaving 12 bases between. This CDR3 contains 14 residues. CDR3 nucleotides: TGTGCCAGCTACTGGGGGGTCAGCACAGATACGCAGTATTTT. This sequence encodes CASYWGVSTDTQYF.

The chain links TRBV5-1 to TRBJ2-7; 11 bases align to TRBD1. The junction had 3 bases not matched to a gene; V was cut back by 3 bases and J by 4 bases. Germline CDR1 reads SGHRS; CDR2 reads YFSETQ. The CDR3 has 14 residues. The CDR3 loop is CASSWTGGEYEQYF. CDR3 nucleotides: TGCGCCAGCAGCTGGACAGGGGGCGAATACGAGCAGTACTTC.

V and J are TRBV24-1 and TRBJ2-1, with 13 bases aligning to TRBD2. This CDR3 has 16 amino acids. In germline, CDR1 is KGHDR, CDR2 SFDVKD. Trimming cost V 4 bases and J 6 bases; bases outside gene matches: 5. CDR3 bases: TGTGCCACCAGTGACGCACTAGCGGGGGGGGGCAATGAGCAGTTCTTC. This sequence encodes CATSDALAGGGNEQFF.

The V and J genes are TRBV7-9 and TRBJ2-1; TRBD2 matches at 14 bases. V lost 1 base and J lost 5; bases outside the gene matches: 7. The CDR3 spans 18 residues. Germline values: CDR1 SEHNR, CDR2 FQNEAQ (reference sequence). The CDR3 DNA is TGTGCCAGCAGCTTAGGGTGGACTAGCGGGAGGTCCCACAATGAGCAGTTCTTC. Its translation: CASSLGWTSGRSHNEQFF.

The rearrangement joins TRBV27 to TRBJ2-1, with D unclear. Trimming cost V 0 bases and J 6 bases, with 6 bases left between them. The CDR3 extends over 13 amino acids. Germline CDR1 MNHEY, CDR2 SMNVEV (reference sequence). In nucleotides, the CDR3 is TGTGCCAGCAGTTTATCCGGAGCCAATGAGCAGTTCTTC. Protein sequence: CASSLSGANEQFF.

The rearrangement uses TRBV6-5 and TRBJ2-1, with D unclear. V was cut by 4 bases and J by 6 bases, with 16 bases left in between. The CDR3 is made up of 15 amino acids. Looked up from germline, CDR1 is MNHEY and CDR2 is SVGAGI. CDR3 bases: TGTGCCAGCAGTTCCTTGGGCTGGGTCGGCAATGAGCAGTTCTTC. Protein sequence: CASSSLGWVGNEQFF.

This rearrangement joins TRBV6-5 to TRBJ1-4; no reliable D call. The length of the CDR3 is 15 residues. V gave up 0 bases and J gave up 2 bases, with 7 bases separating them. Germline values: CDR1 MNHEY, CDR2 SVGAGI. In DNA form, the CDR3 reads TGTGCCAGCAGTTACTCGAGGGTTACTAATGAAAAACTGTTTTTT. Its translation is CASSYSRVTNEKLFF.

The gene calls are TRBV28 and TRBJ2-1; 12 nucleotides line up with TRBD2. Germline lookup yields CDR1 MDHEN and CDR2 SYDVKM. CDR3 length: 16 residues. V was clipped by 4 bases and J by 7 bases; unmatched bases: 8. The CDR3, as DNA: TGTGCCAGCAGTTCCAGACTAGCGGGAGCAGGAAATGAGCAGTTCTTC. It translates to CASSSRLAGAGNEQFF.

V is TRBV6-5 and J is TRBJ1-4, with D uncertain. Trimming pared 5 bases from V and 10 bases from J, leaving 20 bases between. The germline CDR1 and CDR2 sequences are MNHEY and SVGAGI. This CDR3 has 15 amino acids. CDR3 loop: CASSLNSGSRGKLFF. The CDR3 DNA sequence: TGTGCCAGCAGTCTGAACTCGGGGAGCCGGGGAAAACTGTTTTTT.

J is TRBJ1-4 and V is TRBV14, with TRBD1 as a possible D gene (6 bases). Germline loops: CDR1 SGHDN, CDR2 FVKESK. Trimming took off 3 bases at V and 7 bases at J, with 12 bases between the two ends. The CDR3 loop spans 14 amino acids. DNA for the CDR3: TGTGCCAGCAGCCAGGGGGGGCGCCGTGAAAAACTGTTTTTT. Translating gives CASSQGGRREKLFF.

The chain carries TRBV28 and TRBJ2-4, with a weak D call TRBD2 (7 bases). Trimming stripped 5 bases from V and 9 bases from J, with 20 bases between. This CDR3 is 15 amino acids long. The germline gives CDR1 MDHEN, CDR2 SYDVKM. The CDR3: CASSPRVGGRVIQYF. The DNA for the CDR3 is TGTGCCAGCAGTCCAAGGGTCGGGGGGCGAGTCATTCAGTACTTC.

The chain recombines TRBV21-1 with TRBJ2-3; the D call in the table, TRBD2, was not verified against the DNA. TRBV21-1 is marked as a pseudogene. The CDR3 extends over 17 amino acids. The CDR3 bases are TGTGCCAGCAGCAAAGGTCCTAGCGGGGGAAACGGAGATACGCAGTATTTT. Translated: CASSKGPSGGNGDTQYF.

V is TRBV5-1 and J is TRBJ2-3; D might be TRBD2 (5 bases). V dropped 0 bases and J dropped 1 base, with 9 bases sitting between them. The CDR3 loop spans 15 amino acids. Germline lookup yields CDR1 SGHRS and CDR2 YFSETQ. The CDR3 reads CASSLGRGGTDTQYF. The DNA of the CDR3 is TGCGCCAGCAGCTTGGGTCGGGGAGGCACAGATACGCAGTATTTT.

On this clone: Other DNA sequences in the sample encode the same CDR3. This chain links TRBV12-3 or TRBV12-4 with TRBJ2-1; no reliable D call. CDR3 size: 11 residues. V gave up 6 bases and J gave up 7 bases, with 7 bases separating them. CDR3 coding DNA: TGTGCCAGCAGCCTATATAATGAGCAGTTCTTC. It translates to CASSLYNEQFF.

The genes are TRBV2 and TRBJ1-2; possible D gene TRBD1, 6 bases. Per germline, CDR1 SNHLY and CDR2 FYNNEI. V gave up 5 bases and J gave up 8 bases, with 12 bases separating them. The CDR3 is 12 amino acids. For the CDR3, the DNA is TGTGCCAGCAGTATACAGGGTGGGGGCTACACCTTC. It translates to CASSIQGGGYTF.

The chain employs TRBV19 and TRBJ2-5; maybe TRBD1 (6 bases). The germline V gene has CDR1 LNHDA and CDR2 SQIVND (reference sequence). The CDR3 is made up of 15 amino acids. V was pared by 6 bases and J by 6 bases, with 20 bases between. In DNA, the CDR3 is TGTGCCAGTAGCCAGGACAGCCTCATTTTGAAGACCCAGTACTTC. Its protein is CASSQDSLILKTQYF.

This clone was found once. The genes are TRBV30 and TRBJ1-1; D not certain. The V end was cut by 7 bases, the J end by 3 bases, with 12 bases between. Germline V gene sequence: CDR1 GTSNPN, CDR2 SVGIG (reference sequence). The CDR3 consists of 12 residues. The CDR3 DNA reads TGTGCCTCCCCGCGGGGAGACACTGAAGCTTTCTTT. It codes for CASPRGDTEAFF. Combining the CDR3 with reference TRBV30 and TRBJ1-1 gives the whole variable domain SQTIHQWPATLVQPVGSPLSLECTVEGTSNPNLYWYRQAAGRGLQLLFYSVGIGQISSEVPQNLSASRPQDRQFILSSKKLLLSDSGFYLCASPRGDTEAFFGQGTRLTVV.

CDR3: CASSSWSGGQSDTQYF. CDR3 DNA: TGTGCCAGCAGCTCCTGGAGCGGGGGGCAATCAGATACGCAGTATTTT. V gene TRBV7-9 combines with J gene TRBJ2-3, with 9 bases matching TRBD2. Germline-derived CDR1 and CDR2 are SEHNR and FQNEAQ (reference sequence). Trimming removed 4 bases from V and 4 bases from J; junction bases left unmatched: 9. This CDR3 comprises 16 residues.